Presented here are 27 T cell receptor beta chains from one specimen sequenced in a study of T cells in Graves' hyperthyroidism and ophthalmopathy. RNA transcripts yielded amplified TCR beta CDR3 regions. A first-round RT-PCR of the TCR CDR3 used the HTBI primer set. Each CDR3 protein is one row after TCRdb ran MiXCR on the multiplex PCR reads. Of hundreds of thousands of distinct CDR3 sequences in the sample, around 15% were seen once. Sequencing used blood. The source of these receptors is a woman aged 40-49 years with Graves' ophthalmopathy.

This clonotype has ten or more counts. V and J are TRBV19 and TRBJ1-5; TRBD1 is a possible D gene (6 bases). Germline-derived CDR1 and CDR2 are LNHDA and SQIVND (reference sequence). This CDR3 contains 15 residues. V was shortened by 5 bases and J by 5 bases, with 16 bases between the two germline ends. The chain's CDR3 is CASSGGSSGDQPQHF. The CDR3 region has the DNA TGTGCCAGTAGTGGGGGCAGTTCGGGGGATCAGCCCCAGCATTTT.

This clonotype was observed many times. This chain uses TRBV19 with TRBJ2-2; 9 nucleotides agree with TRBD2. J gave up 4 bases and V 7 bases, and 1 base lay outside the gene matches. This CDR3 has 13 amino acids. Germline V gene lookup returns CDR1 LNHDA and CDR2 SQIVND (reference sequence). The CDR3, as DNA: TGTGCCAGTATAGCGGGGGCCACCGGGGAGCTGTTTTTT. Its protein is CASIAGATGELFF.

In this sample, this clonotype turned up a few times. The genes are TRBV12-3 or TRBV12-4 and TRBJ1-2, with 8 bases matching TRBD1. The CDR3 consists of 15 residues. V shed 3 bases and J 4 bases; nucleotides not matched to a gene: 7. The CDR3 is CASSFNRGLGYGYTF. The CDR3, as DNA: TGTGCCAGCAGTTTCAACAGGGGGTTGGGCTATGGCTACACCTTC.

This clonotype was found many times. The rearrangement uses TRBV27 and TRBJ1-1, with a weak D call TRBD1 (5 bases). The germline CDR1 and CDR2 sequences are MNHEY and SMNVEV (reference sequence). The CDR3 runs 14 residues. V was clipped by 4 bases and J by 10 bases, with 19 bases between them. CDR3 nucleotide sequence: TGTGCCAGCAGTTCAACCCCGGTTGTGGGGCTAGCTTTCTTT. It yields the protein CASSSTPVVGLAFF.

This clonotype was seen at least ten times. This sequence joins TRBV29-1 and TRBJ2-2; D perhaps matches TRBD1 (6 bases). The CDR3 is 14 residues long. Germline V gene sequence: CDR1 SQVTM, CDR2 ANQGSEA. The V gene lost 7 bases and the J gene lost 7 bases, with 19 bases spanning the gap. CDR3 protein: CSANRAGDGGELFF. As DNA, the CDR3 is TGCAGCGCCAACAGGGCCGGGGATGGCGGGGAGCTGTTTTTT.

This clonotype was picked up many times. The rearrangement uses TRBV10-3 and TRBJ1-5; D uncertain. The CDR3 sequence is 12 residues long. Looked up from germline, CDR1 is ENHRY and CDR2 is SYGVKD. Deletions cut 3 bases from V and 6 bases from J, with 6 bases between. The CDR3 nucleotides are TGTGCCATCAGTGATTTTCGTCAGCCCCAGCATTTT. Translating it yields CAISDFRQPQHF.

This clonotype was detected many times. The CDR3 DNA reads as TGTGCCACCAGGGGGGTTTTAGCCGGGGAGCTGTTTTTT. It encodes CATRGVLAGELFF. The gene calls are TRBV12-3 or TRBV12-4 and TRBJ2-2; D perhaps matches TRBD1 (7 bases). This CDR3 has 13 amino acids. V lost 10 bases and J 6 bases, leaving 15 bases between the germline ends.

This chain links TRBV28 with TRBJ1-6, with TRBD1 identical over 9 bases. The CDR3 sequence is 16 residues long. CDR1 and CDR2 from the germline V gene are MDHEN and SYDVKM. The V segment lost 6 bases and the J segment 5 bases; nucleotides outside the gene matches: 8. Here the CDR3 DNA reads TGTGCCAGCAGCCCTGACAGGGGGGAAAATAATTCACCCCTCCACTTT. It translates to CASSPDRGENNSPLHF.

Many counts were recorded for this clonotype. The chain uses TRBV20-1 and TRBJ2-7, with 7 bases identical to TRBD1. CDR1 is DFQATT, CDR2 SNEGSKA, per germline (reference sequence). The CDR3 covers 16 residues. J was trimmed by 3 bases and V by 0 bases; bases with no gene match: 11. The CDR3 here is CSARDSHRGLLYEQYF. Here the CDR3 DNA reads TGCAGTGCTAGAGACTCACACAGGGGTCTGCTCTACGAGCAGTACTTC.

This clonotype was observed many times. V is TRBV29-1 and J is TRBJ1-1; 9 bases fit TRBD1. This CDR3 comprises 13 residues. Germline V gene sequence: CDR1 SQVTM, CDR2 ANQGSEA. J was trimmed by 1 base and V by 7 bases; bases with no gene match: 4. This chain's CDR3 is CSAGTGKNTEAFF. CDR3 bases: TGCAGCGCCGGGACAGGGAAGAACACTGAAGCTTTCTTT.

Many counts were recorded for this clonotype. The V and J genes are TRBV4-3 and TRBJ1-2, with 8 bases fitting TRBD1. Germline CDR1 is LGHNA and CDR2 is YSLEER. The CDR3 has 14 residues. V was pared by 1 base and J by 7 bases, with 5 bases of the junction left unmatched. The CDR3 DNA sequence: TGCGCCAGCAGCCAAGCGACAGGGGTGCGTGGCTACACCTTC. Translating it yields CASSQATGVRGYTF.

This clonotype showed up many times. This chain joins TRBV28 and TRBJ2-7; TRBD1 aligns across 7 bases. CDR3 length: 15 residues. Per germline, CDR1 MDHEN and CDR2 SYDVKM. J gave up 0 bases and V 5 bases, and 7 bases lay outside the gene matches. The CDR3 DNA reads as TGTGCCAGCAGTCCCTCGGGACAGAACTCCTACGAGCAGTACTTC. This encodes CASSPSGQNSYEQYF.

The sample holds a few counts of this clonotype. The rearrangement joins TRBV28 to TRBJ2-5, with D tentatively TRBD1 (6 bases). The CDR3 sequence is 14 residues long. V was shortened by 3 bases and J by 4 bases, with 12 bases between the two germline ends. The V gene's germline CDR1 is MDHEN and CDR2 SYDVKM. CDR3 in DNA: TGTGCCAGCAGTTTTCATGGGGGCGGAGAGACCCAGTACTTC. This sequence encodes CASSFHGGGETQYF.

This clonotype was seen repeatedly, ten times or more. This chain joins TRBV6-5 and TRBJ2-2, with D unclear. This CDR3 is 14 amino acids long. The V end was cut by 2 bases, the J end by 1 base, with 5 bases between. CDR1 and CDR2 (germline): MNHEY, SVGAGI. The CDR3 loop is CASSYPENTGELFF. CDR3 in DNA: TGTGCCAGCAGTTACCCCGAGAACACCGGGGAGCTGTTTTTT.

V and J are TRBV28 and TRBJ2-3; no clear D. The CDR3 contains 13 residues. V was clipped by 6 bases and J by 5 bases, with 12 bases between them. CDR1 is MDHEN, CDR2 SYDVKM, per germline. Here the CDR3 DNA reads TGTGCCAGCAGCCTGACTCCACTAGATACGCAGTATTTT. This gives the protein CASSLTPLDTQYF. Drawing the rest from reference TRBV28 and TRBJ2-3, the complete variable domain is DVKVTQSSRYLVKRTGEKVFLECVQDMDHENMFWYRQDPGLGLRLIYFSYDVKMKEKGDIPEGYSVSREKKERFSLILESASTNQTSMYLCASSLTPLDTQYFGPGTRLTVL.

About this clonotype: A read error may explain this, as a much larger clone is one base away. The genes are TRBV4-1 and TRBJ2-2; unclear D gene. Deletions cut 3 bases from V and 7 bases from J, with 15 bases between. This CDR3 region has 15 residues. The germline V gene has CDR1 MGHRA and CDR2 YSYEKL. The CDR3 sequence is CASSHVVDGNGELFF. As DNA, the CDR3 is TGCGCCAGCAGCCACGTGGTAGATGGGAACGGGGAGCTGTTTTTT.

At least ten counts were recorded for this clonotype. J is TRBJ1-2 and V is TRBV11-2; D is uncertain. Germline V CDR1 and CDR2: SGHAT, FQNNGV. The CDR3 is 14 amino acids. The V end was cut by 2 bases, the J end by 6 bases, with 13 bases between. The CDR3 protein is CASSLRDAGDGYTF. In nucleotides, the CDR3 is TGTGCCAGCAGCTTAAGGGATGCGGGAGATGGCTACACCTTC.

This clonotype was picked up many times. The chain joins TRBV28 to TRBJ1-3, with D uncertain. Per the germline V gene, CDR1 is MDHEN and CDR2 is SYDVKM. This CDR3 comprises 18 residues. V was pared by 4 bases and J by 1 base, with 20 bases between. CDR3 sequence reads: CASSSRGWQLLSGNTIYF. In nucleotides, the CDR3 is TGTGCCAGCAGTTCCCGGGGTTGGCAGTTGCTTTCTGGAAACACCATATATTTT.

This clonotype appeared many times. The chain links TRBV28 to TRBJ1-3, with TRBD1 as a possible D gene (5 bases). CDR3 length equals 16 residues. Germline lookup yields CDR1 MDHEN and CDR2 SYDVKM. Trimming left V 1 base short and J 0 bases short, with 10 bases between. CDR3 nucleotides: TGTGCCAGCAGTTTATTGCAGGGAGGCTCTGGAAACACCATATATTTT. Encoded protein: CASSLLQGGSGNTIYF.

This clonotype was counted many times. The chain is built from TRBV7-8 and TRBJ2-7; D may be TRBD1 (6 bases). The CDR3 totals 15 residues. Trimming removed 1 base from V and 3 bases from J, with 13 bases in between. In germline, CDR1 is SGHVS, CDR2 FQNEAQ. The CDR3 loop reads CASSLGLGRGYEQYF. The CDR3, as DNA: TGTGCCAGCAGCTTAGGATTGGGCAGGGGCTACGAGCAGTACTTC.

In its sample, this clonotype was seen a few times. The gene calls are TRBV20-1 and TRBJ1-6; D is uncertain. Germline CDR1 and CDR2: DFQATT and SNEGSKA (reference sequence). V lost 0 bases to trimming and J lost 0 bases, with 9 bases between them. This CDR3 has 16 residues. This chain's CDR3 is CSARDVRLSYNSPLHF. Written as DNA, the CDR3 is TGCAGTGCTAGAGATGTGCGACTCTCCTATAATTCACCCCTCCACTTT.

This clonotype was counted ten times or more. This chain uses TRBV20-1 with TRBJ1-1; 9 bases fit TRBD1. V dropped 2 bases and J dropped 5; count of bases not matched to a gene: 18. Germline V lookup: CDR1 DFQATT, CDR2 SNEGSKA (reference sequence). This CDR3 spans 18 amino acids. CDR3 protein: CSARPPGPPGTGSTEAFF. DNA of the CDR3: TGCAGTGCTAGACCCCCGGGGCCCCCCGGGACAGGGTCTACTGAAGCTTTCTTT.

This clonotype was counted at least ten times. The V gene is TRBV29-1, the J gene TRBJ1-3; D not certain. Germline assignment: CDR1 SQVTM and CDR2 ANQGSEA. The V end was cut by 5 bases, the J end by 4 bases, with 9 bases between. The CDR3 covers 12 residues. Here the CDR3 reads CSVTTAGNTIYF. The DNA for the CDR3 is TGCAGCGTTACGACCGCCGGAAACACCATATATTTT.

This clonotype was found a few times. The chain couples TRBV7-8 to TRBJ2-7; D call uncertain. Per germline, CDR1 SGHVS and CDR2 FQNEAQ. There are 13 residues in the CDR3. Between the trimmed V and J ends, which lost 1 base and 3 bases, there was a span of 7 bases. The CDR3 sequence: CASSLDYVYEQYF. Here the CDR3 DNA reads TGTGCCAGCAGCTTAGACTACGTCTACGAGCAGTACTTC.

The sample holds a few counts of this clonotype. The genes are TRBV5-5 and TRBJ2-2, with TRBD1 matching over 7 bases. Germline values: CDR1 SGHKS, CDR2 YYEKEE (reference sequence). V shed 0 bases and J 6 bases; nucleotides not matched to a gene: 5. The CDR3 runs to 15 residues. The CDR3 DNA sequence: TGTGCCAGCAGCTTGGGACAGGGCAGAGCCGGGGAGCTGTTTTTT. This encodes CASSLGQGRAGELFF.

This chain uses TRBV29-1 with TRBJ2-4; 7 nucleotides agree with TRBD1. Germline values: CDR1 SQVTM, CDR2 ANQGSEA. The CDR3 is made up of 15 amino acids. J was trimmed by 2 bases and V by 8 bases; bases with no gene match: 12. CDR3 nucleotide sequence: TGCAGCATTTGGGACAGCGGTGGATCCAAAAACATTCAGTACTTC. Translation gives CSIWDSGGSKNIQYF.

A few counts support this clonotype. This chain connects TRBV6-5 to TRBJ1-2; TRBD1 aligns across 7 bases. The CDR3 loop spans 17 amino acids. Germline V CDR1 and CDR2: MNHEY, SVGAGI. V lost 0 bases and J lost 7; bases outside the gene matches: 14. This chain's CDR3 is CASSYSIDGRQGIGYTF. The CDR3 DNA reads as TGTGCCAGCAGTTACTCGATTGACGGGAGACAGGGAATTGGCTACACCTTC.